Listed below are T cell receptor beta chains from one sample, sequenced in a study of OX40 agonist ivuxolimab in advanced cancers. Libraries were prepared by immunoSEQ multiplex PCR; TCRdb keeps only in-frame clonotypes and omits some of them. Seen here are approximately 70,000 clones, about 92% observed once, and the top ten hold 4% to 5.5%. The specimen was CD4+ or CD8+ T cells sorted from blood, collected in a trial of the OX40 agonist ivuxolimab. Receptors were obtained from an adult with an advanced solid tumor such as melanoma, head and neck, liver or kidney cancer. The CDR3 runs from the conserved cysteine through the conserved F or W. D genes are given only for firm matches. Some rows mark clone size as missing; the rest say once, few, many or name a class of expanded clone.

>TRBJ1-4|.|TRBV4-2|TRBD1
CASSQERQGKPTNEKLFF
TGTGCCAGCAGCCAAGAGAGACAGGGCAAACCAACTAATGAAAAACTGTTTTTT
>TRBJ2-2|.|TRBV28|.
CASSLNWGNTGELFF
TGTGCCAGCAGTTTAAATTGGGGGAACACCGGGGAGCTGTTTTTT
>TRBJ2-5|.|TRBV7-2|.
CASSLGGYQETQYF
TGTGCCAGCAGCTTGGGGGGTTATCAAGAGACCCAGTACTTC
>TRBJ1-2|.|TRBV28|TRBD1
CASSRQGYGYTF
TGTGCCAGCAGTCGACAGGGTTATGGCTACACCTTC
>TRBJ1-2|.|TRBV29-1|TRBD1
CSVEGADRAYGYTF
TGCAGCGTTGAAGGGGCGGACAGGGCCTATGGCTACACCTTC
>TRBJ1-5|.|TRBV19|.
CASSIGRTLNQPQHF
TGTGCCAGTAGTATTGGCAGGACACTAAATCAGCCCCAGCATTTT
>TRBJ2-5|.|TRBV10-3|TRBD2
CAISAGTSGVETQYF
TGTGCCATCAGTGCGGGGACTAGCGGGGTGGAGACCCAGTACTTC
>TRBJ2-1|.|TRBV2|.
CASSVVGAGQFF
TGTGCCAGCAGTGTTGTGGGCGCAGGGCAGTTCTTC
>TRBJ1-2|.|TRBV7-8|.
CASSLEDSNYGYTF
TGTGCCAGCAGCTTAGAGGACAGTAACTATGGCTACACCTTC
>TRBJ1-4|.|TRBV10-3|TRBD1
CATRATGTATNEKLFF
TGTGCCACCCGGGCCACTGGGACAGCAACTAATGAAAAACTGTTTTTT
>TRBJ2-2|.|TRBV11-2|TRBD1
CASSSRTGYTGELFF
TGTGCCAGCAGCTCACGGACAGGGTACACCGGGGAGCTGTTTTTT
>TRBJ2-2|.|TRBV28|.
CASSLSPGERRELFF
TGTGCCAGCAGTTTATCCCCAGGGGAACGGCGGGAGCTGTTTTTT
>TRBJ2-3|.|TRBV7-2|.
CASSSSGSPGDTQYF
TGTGCCAGCAGCTCCTCCGGGAGCCCGGGAGATACGCAGTATTTT
>TRBJ2-5|.|TRBV27|.
CASIIPAETQYF
TGTGCCAGCATAATTCCCGCGGAGACCCAGTACTTC
>TRBJ2-1|.|TRBV25-1|TRBD2
CASNKLGASGHNEQFF
TGTGCCAGCAACAAACTAGGGGCTAGCGGTCACAATGAGCAGTTCTTC
>TRBJ2-5|.|TRBV6-4|TRBD1
CASSSGTGRGETQYF
TGTGCCAGCAGTTCCGGGACAGGGAGGGGAGAGACCCAGTACTTC
>TRBJ1-3|.|TRBV2|.
CASSPDGGGNTIYF
TGTGCCAGCAGTCCCGACGGAGGGGGAAACACCATATATTTT
>TRBJ1-5|.|TRBV18|TRBD1
CASSPGLSQGRNQPQHF
TGTGCCAGCTCACCAGGGTTGTCACAGGGGCGTAATCAGCCCCAGCATTTT
>TRBJ1-3|.|TRBV18|.
CASSPRRDTIYF
TGTGCCAGCTCACCTCGAAGAGACACCATATATTTT
>TRBJ2-3|once|TRBV29-1|.
CSVEVGAADTQYF
TGCAGCGTTGAGGTGGGGGCTGCAGATACGCAGTATTTT
>TRBJ2-5|.|TRBV5-4|TRBD1
CASRTGTGIQETQYF
TGTGCCAGCAGAACCGGGACAGGGATTCAAGAGACCCAGTACTTC
>TRBJ2-1|.|TRBV5-4|.
CASSLTPNSYNEQFF
TGTGCCAGCAGTCTGACTCCTAACTCCTACAATGAGCAGTTCTTC
>TRBJ1-1|.|TRBV18|.
CASSPGAVNTEAFF
TGTGCCAGCTCACCAGGGGCTGTGAACACTGAAGCTTTCTTT
>TRBJ2-1|.|TRBV15|.
CATSREGRPYNEQFF
TGTGCCACCAGCAGAGAGGGGCGGCCTTACAATGAGCAGTTCTTC
>TRBJ2-7|.|TRBV27|TRBD2
CASSKRLAGGNEQYF
TGTGCCAGCAGTAAAAGACTAGCGGGGGGAAACGAGCAGTACTTC
>TRBJ2-5|.|TRBV7-2|.
CASSSIGGQETQYF
TGTGCCAGCAGCTCCATTGGGGGCCAAGAGACCCAGTACTTC
>TRBJ2-5|.|TRBV9|.
CASSVSGTLMQETQYF
TGTGCCAGCAGCGTATCCGGGACCCTAATGCAAGAGACCCAGTACTTC
>TRBJ2-3|.|TRBV4-1|.
CASSQEVASWADTQYF
TGCGCCAGCAGCCAAGAAGTGGCCAGCTGGGCAGATACGCAGTATTTT
>TRBJ2-7|few|TRBV7-8|.
CASSSEAGRAYEQYF
TGTGCCAGCAGCTCAGAGGCGGGCAGGGCCTACGAGCAGTACTTC
>TRBJ1-1|few|TRBV7-8|.
CASSSDGTEAFF
TGTGCCAGCAGCTCCGATGGGACTGAAGCTTTCTTT
>TRBJ2-7|once|TRBV18|.
CASSTGISYEQYF
TGTGCCAGCTCAACGGGGATCTCGTACGAGCAGTACTTC
>TRBJ1-5|.|TRBV27|.
CASSLSWGIPDQPQHF
TGTGCCAGCAGTTTATCCTGGGGGATACCCGATCAGCCCCAGCATTTT
>TRBJ2-7|.|TRBV18|TRBD2
CASSRAGDYEQYF
TGTGCCAGCTCCAGGGCGGGAGACTACGAGCAGTACTTC
>TRBJ2-7|.|TRBV6-5|.
CASSSTVLRRGEQYF
TGTGCCAGCAGTTCGACAGTCTTACGGCGGGGCGAGCAGTACTTC
>TRBJ1-2|.|TRBV29-1|.
CSVEEVGGWGYTF
TGCAGCGTTGAAGAGGTGGGGGGCTGGGGCTACACCTTC
>TRBJ1-2|.|TRBV10-3|.
CAISESHYGYTF
TGTGCCATCAGTGAGTCGCACTATGGCTACACCTTC
>TRBJ2-7|once|TRBV9|.
CASSDPSYEQYF
TGTGCCAGCAGCGACCCCTCTTACGAGCAGTACTTC
>TRBJ2-1|.|TRBV7-8|TRBD1
CASSYRGRVYNEQFF
TGTGCCAGCAGCTACAGGGGTCGGGTATACAATGAGCAGTTCTTC
>TRBJ2-4|.|TRBV11-3|TRBD2
CASSLDGSGGLLTKNIQYF
TGTGCCAGCAGCTTAGATGGAAGCGGGGGGCTCCTGACCAAAAACATTCAGTACTTC
>TRBJ2-1|.|TRBV6-6|.
CASSYGGRADEQFF
TGTGCCAGCAGTTACGGGGGCCGGGCCGATGAGCAGTTCTTC
>TRBJ2-5|.|TRBV7-9|.
CASSYQGARETQYF
TGTGCCAGCAGCTACCAAGGGGCGCGGGAGACCCAGTACTTC
>TRBJ1-5|once|TRBV18|.
CASSPVLVGQPQHF
TGTGCCAGCTCACCAGTCCTCGTGGGGCAGCCCCAGCATTTT
>TRBJ2-3|.|TRBV10-2|TRBD2
CASSESSGSADTQYF
TGCGCCAGCAGTGAGAGTAGCGGGAGCGCAGATACGCAGTATTTT
>TRBJ1-1|.|TRBV7-3|.
CASSSGRNTEAFF
TGTGCCAGCAGCTCCGGACGGAACACTGAAGCTTTCTTT
>TRBJ1-5|.|TRBV27|.
CASSFASPARGNQPQHF
TGTGCCAGCAGTTTTGCCTCTCCCGCAAGGGGCAATCAGCCCCAGCATTTT